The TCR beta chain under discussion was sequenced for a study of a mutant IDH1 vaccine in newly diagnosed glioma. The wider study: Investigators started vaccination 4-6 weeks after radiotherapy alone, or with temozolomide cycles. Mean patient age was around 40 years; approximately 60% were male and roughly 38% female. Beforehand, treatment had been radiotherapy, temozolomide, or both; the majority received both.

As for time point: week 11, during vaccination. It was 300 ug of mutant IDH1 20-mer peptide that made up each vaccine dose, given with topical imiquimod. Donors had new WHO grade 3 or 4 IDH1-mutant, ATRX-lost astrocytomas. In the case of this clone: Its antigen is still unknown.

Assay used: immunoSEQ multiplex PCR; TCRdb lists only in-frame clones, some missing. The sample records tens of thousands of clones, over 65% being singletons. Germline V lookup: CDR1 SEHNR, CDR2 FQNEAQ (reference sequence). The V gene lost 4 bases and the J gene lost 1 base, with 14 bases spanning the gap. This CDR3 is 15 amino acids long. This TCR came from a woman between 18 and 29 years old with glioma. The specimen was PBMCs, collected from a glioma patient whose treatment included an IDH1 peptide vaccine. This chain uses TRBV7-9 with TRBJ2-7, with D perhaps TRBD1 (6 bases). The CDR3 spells CASSWGTSESYEQYF. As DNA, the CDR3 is TGTGCCAGCAGCTGGGGGACAAGTGAATCCTACGAGCAGTACTTC.